These T cell receptor beta chains were read from a single sample in a study of blood T cell repertoires in COVID-19. This table comes from immunoSEQ multiplex PCR, and its TCRdb copy is limited to in-frame clones, with some not included. The data contain about 240,000 clones, about 83% of them seen just once; the ten biggest clones take up around 4%. Sequences were obtained from peripheral blood. Source of these receptors: a man aged 50-59 years with acute or convalescent COVID-19. Each CDR3 is given with its conserved first and last residue. D genes are given only for firm matches. Not all rows give a size; the values are once, few, many and, for expanded clones, a class.

>TRBV18|-|TRBJ1-2|-
CASSPRTAGNYGYTF
TGTGCCAGCTCTCCTAGGACGGCGGGGAACTATGGCTACACCTTC
>TRBV19|many|TRBJ2-2|TRBD1
CASRSPRGQGAGGELFF
TGTGCCAGTAGATCCCCGAGGGGGCAGGGGGCTGGTGGGGAGCTGTTTTTT
>TRBV10-2|-|TRBJ2-5|-
CASSGHPQETQYF
TGCGCCAGCAGTGGACATCCGCAAGAGACCCAGTACTTC
>TRBV12-3/TRBV12-4|-|TRBJ2-5|-
CASIHGAQETQYF
TGTGCCAGCATCCATGGGGCCCAAGAGACCCAGTACTTC
>TRBV9|once|TRBJ1-5|-
CASSVDGDSNQPQHF
TGTGCCAGCAGCGTAGACGGGGATAGCAATCAGCCCCAGCATTTT
>TRBV27|-|TRBJ1-1|TRBD1
CASSLRPGTGETEAFF
TGTGCCAGCAGTTTGCGCCCCGGGACAGGGGAAACTGAAGCTTTCTTT
>TRBV2|few|TRBJ2-7|-
CASSDYSYSYEQYF
TGTGCCAGCAGTGACTACAGCTACTCCTACGAGCAGTACTTC
>TRBV5-4|-|TRBJ2-7|-
CASSLNREGYEQYF
TGTGCCAGCAGCTTGAACAGGGAGGGGTACGAGCAGTACTTC
>TRBV10-3|-|TRBJ1-2|TRBD1
CAISESAGGRYGYTF
TGTGCCATCAGTGAGTCGGCAGGGGGCAGGTATGGCTACACCTTC
>TRBV19|-|TRBJ1-3|TRBD1
CASSAGGSGNTIYF
TGTGCCAGTAGTGCAGGGGGCTCTGGAAACACCATATATTTT
>TRBV7-9|-|TRBJ1-4|TRBD1
CASSTTSRDRGQGEKLFF
TGTGCCAGCAGCACGACGTCCCGGGACAGGGGCCAGGGGGAAAAACTGTTTTTT
>TRBV28|-|TRBJ2-1|TRBD1
CASRGTGWSYNEQFF
TGTGCCAGCAGAGGGACAGGGTGGTCCTACAATGAGCAGTTCTTC
>TRBV7-3|once|TRBJ2-5|-
CASSTSGGTQETQYF
TGTGCCAGCAGCACCTCCGGAGGAACCCAAGAGACCCAGTACTTC
>TRBV6-5|few|TRBJ1-1|-
CASSYGGDNTEAFF
TGTGCCAGCAGTTACGGGGGGGACAACACTGAAGCTTTCTTT
>TRBV5-5|-|TRBJ2-7|TRBD1
CASSSGQGAGEQYF
TGTGCCAGCAGCTCGGGACAGGGGGCGGGCGAGCAGTACTTC
>TRBV3-1/TRBV3-2|-|TRBJ1-1|-
CASSLTGIGTEAFF
TGTGCCAGCAGTTTAACAGGGATCGGCACTGAAGCTTTCTTT
>TRBV7-2|-|TRBJ2-1|TRBD2
CASSFGLAGGNNEQFF
TGTGCCAGCAGCTTTGGCCTAGCGGGAGGGAACAATGAGCAGTTCTTC
>TRBV20-1|few|TRBJ2-1|TRBD1
CSANRGYEQFF
TGCAGTGCGAACAGGGGGTATGAGCAGTTCTTC
>TRBV6-2/TRBV6-3|-|TRBJ1-1|-
CASSQKILTEAFF
TGTGCCAGCAGCCAGAAAATTCTAACTGAAGCTTTCTTT
>TRBV19|-|TRBJ1-2|-
CASSPGRGGYTF
TGTGCCAGTAGCCCTGGGAGGGGGGGCTACACCTTC